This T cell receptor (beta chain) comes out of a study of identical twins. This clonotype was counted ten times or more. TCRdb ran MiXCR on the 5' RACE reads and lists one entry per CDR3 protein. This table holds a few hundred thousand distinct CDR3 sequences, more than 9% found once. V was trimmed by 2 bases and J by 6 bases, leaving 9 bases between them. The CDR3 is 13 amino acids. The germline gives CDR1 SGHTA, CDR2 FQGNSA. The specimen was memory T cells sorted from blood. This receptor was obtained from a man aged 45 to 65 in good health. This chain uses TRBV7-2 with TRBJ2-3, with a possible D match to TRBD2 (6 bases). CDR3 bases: TGTGCCAGCAGCTTATGGGGGGAGGATACGCAGTATTTT. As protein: CASSLWGEDTQYF.